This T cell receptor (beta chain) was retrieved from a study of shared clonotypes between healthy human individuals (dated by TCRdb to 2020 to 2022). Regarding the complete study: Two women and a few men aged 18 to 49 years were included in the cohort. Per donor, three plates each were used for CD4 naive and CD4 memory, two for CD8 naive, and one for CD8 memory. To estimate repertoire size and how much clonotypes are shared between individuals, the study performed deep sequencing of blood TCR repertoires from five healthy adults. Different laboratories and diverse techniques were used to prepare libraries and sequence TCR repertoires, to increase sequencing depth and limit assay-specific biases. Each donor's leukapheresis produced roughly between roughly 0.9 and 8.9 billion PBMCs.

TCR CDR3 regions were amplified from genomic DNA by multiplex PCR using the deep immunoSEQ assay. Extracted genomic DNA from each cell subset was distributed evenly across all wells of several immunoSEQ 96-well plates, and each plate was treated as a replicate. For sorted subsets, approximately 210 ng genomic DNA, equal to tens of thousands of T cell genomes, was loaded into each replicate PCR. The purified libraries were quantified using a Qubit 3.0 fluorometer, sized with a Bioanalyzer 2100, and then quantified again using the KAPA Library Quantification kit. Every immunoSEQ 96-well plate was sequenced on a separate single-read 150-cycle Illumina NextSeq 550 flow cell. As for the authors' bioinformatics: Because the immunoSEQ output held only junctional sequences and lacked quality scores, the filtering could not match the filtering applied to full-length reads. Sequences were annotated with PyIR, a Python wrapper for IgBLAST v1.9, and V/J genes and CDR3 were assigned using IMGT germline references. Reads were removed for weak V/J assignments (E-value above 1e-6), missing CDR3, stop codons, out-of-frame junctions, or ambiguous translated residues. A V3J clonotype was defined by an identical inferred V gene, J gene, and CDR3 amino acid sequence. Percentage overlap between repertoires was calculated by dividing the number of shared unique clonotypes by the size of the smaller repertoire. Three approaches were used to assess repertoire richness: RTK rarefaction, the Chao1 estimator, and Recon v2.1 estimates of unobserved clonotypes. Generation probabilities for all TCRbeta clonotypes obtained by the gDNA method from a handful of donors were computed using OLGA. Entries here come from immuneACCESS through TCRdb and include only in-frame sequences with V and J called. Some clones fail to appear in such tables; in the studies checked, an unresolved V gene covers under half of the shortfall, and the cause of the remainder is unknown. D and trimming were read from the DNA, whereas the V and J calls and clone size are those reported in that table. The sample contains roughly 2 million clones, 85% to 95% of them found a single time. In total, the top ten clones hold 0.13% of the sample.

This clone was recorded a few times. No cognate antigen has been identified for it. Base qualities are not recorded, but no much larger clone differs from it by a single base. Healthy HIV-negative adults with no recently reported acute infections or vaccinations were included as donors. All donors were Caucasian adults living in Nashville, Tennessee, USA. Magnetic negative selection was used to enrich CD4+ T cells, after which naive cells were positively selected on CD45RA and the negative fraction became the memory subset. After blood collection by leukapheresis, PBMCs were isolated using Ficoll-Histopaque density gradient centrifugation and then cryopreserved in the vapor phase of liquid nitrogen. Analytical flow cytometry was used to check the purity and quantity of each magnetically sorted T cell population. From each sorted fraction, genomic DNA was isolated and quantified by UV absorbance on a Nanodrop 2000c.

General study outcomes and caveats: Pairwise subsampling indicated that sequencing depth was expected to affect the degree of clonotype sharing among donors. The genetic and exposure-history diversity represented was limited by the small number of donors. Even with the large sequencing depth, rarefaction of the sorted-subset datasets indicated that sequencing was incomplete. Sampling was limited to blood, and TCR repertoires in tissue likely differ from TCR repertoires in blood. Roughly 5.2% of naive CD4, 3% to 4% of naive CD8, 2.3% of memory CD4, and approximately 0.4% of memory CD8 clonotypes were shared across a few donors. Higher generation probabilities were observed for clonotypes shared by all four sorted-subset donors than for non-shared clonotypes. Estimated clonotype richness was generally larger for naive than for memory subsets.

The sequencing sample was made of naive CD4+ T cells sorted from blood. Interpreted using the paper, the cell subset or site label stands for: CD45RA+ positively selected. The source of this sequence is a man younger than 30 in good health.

The CDR3 reads CAWTEGGQGPNSPLHF. The DNA is TGTGCCTGGACAGAAGGGGGGCAGGGGCCCAATTCACCCCTCCACTTT. The sequence links TRBV30 to TRBJ1-6; a weak D assignment points to TRBD1 (6 bases agree). The CDR3 numbers 16 residues from cysteine through phenylalanine. The read is trimmed to its CDR3 DNA, 48 bases read in frame from base 1. V was cut back by 4 bases and J by 7 bases, leaving a gap of 20 bases between them. The germline V gene (reference sequence) gives CDR1 as GTSNPN and CDR2 as SVGIG. Supplemented by the reference TRBV30 and TRBJ1-6 proteins around the CDR3, the complete variable domain is SQTIHQWPATLVQPVGSPLSLECTVEGTSNPNLYWYRQAAGRGLQLLFYSVGIGQISSEVPQNLSASRPQDRQFILSSKKLLLSDSGFYLCAWTEGGQGPNSPLHFGNGTRLTVT.